The 19 T cell receptor beta chains below all came from one sample that was sequenced in a study of Ad26.COV2.S vaccination and SARS-CoV-2 variants. Sample treatment: about 20 received Ad26.COV2.S at low or high dose, single or two shots; about 5 received placebo; per-sample allocation not given. After the first vaccine or placebo injection, samples were drawn on day 63. Repertoires were generated with immunoSEQ multiplex PCR, while TCRdb's copy carries only in-frame clones and drops some. The sample includes about 400,000 clones, about 88% of them seen just once. The sample was peripheral blood, taken in a trial of Ad26.COV2.S vaccine versus placebo. The receptors here all came from a person between 18 and 59 years old who received the Ad26.COV2.S COVID-19 vaccine or a placebo.

This clone showed up just a few times. V and J are TRBV5-1 and TRBJ1-1; D call uncertain. Trimming removed 4 bases at V and 6 bases at J, with 16 bases between. This CDR3 contains 14 residues. From germline, CDR1 is SGHRS and CDR2 YFSETQ. CDR3 loop: CASSASGPGAEAFF. The CDR3, as DNA: TGCGCCAGCAGCGCTTCCGGGCCTGGTGCTGAAGCTTTCTTT.

The count of this clone is one. The rearrangement joins TRBV6-5 to TRBJ2-1, with a weak D call TRBD1 (6 bases). This CDR3 has 16 amino acids. V lost 0 bases and J lost 8, with 17 bases in between. CDR1 is MNHEY, CDR2 SVGAGI, per germline. This CDR3 is CASSYSTGPPLHEQFF. The CDR3 coding sequence is TGTGCCAGCAGTTACTCGACAGGCCCGCCCCTTCATGAGCAGTTCTTC.

This clone has only a few counts. The rearrangement joins TRBV4-2 to TRBJ2-2, with 7 nucleotides matching TRBD2. CDR3 length equals 15 residues. Germline values: CDR1 LGHNA, CDR2 YNFKEQ. The junction had 8 bases not matched to a gene; V was cut back by 6 bases and J by 4 bases. CDR3 bases: TGTGCCAGCAGTAGAGAACGGGAGGCCACCGGGGAGCTGTTTTTT. Encoded protein: CASSREREATGELFF.

This clone was counted between two and nine times. The DNA for the CDR3 is TGTGCCAGCCGCGCCGGGACAAATAATGAAAAACTGTTTTTT. This encodes CASRAGTNNEKLFF. The J gene is TRBJ1-4, the V gene TRBV2, with D possibly being TRBD1 (6 bases). The germline CDR1 and CDR2 sequences are SNHLY and FYNNEI. Trimming pared 8 bases from V and 4 bases from J, leaving 14 bases between. This CDR3 has 14 residues.

This chain links TRBV7-9 with TRBJ2-7; 8 bases map to TRBD1. This CDR3 spans 12 amino acids. Losses at the gene ends were 5 bases for V and 6 bases for J; bases not matched to a gene: 3. CDR1 SEHNR and CDR2 FQNEAQ come from the germline V gene (reference sequence). In DNA form, the CDR3 reads TGTGCCAGCAGCCGACAGGGGTCCGAGCAGTACTTC. Translated: CASSRQGSEQYF. Supplemented by reference TRBV7-9 and TRBJ2-7, the full variable domain reads DTGVSQNPRHKITKRGQNVTFRCDPISEHNRLYWYRQTLGQGPEFLTYFQNEAQLEKSRLLSDRFSAERPKGSFSTLEIQRTEQGDSAMYLCASSRQGSEQYFGPGTRLTVT.

This clone was counted ten times or more. As DNA, the CDR3 is TGTGCCAGTAGACCCCACACCGGGGAGCTGTTTTTT. It encodes CASRPHTGELFF. V and J are TRBV2 and TRBJ2-2; the D is unclear. The CDR3 is 12 residues long. The germline V gene encodes CDR1 SNHLY and CDR2 FYNNEI. V dropped 9 bases and J dropped 3 bases, with 8 bases sitting between them. The full variable domain, its missing parts supplied by reference TRBV2 and TRBJ2-2, is EPEVTQTPSHQVTQMGQEVILRCVPISNHLYFYWYRQILGQKVEFLVSFYNNEISEKSEIFDDQFSVERPDGSNFTLKIRSTKLEDSAMYFCASRPHTGELFFGEGSRLTVL.

The chain employs TRBV10-3 and TRBJ1-1; 10 bases fit TRBD1. V lost 6 bases to trimming and J lost 6 bases; unmatched junction nucleotides: 7. The CDR3 is 14 amino acids. Germline assignment: CDR1 ENHRY and CDR2 SYGVKD. CDR3 residues: CAIRGQGRNPEAFF. As DNA, the CDR3 is TGTGCCATCAGGGGACAGGGGAGGAATCCTGAAGCTTTCTTT.

V gene TRBV5-1 combines with J gene TRBJ1-4; D remains ambiguous. V lost 0 bases, J lost 8 bases, and 11 bases lay in between. Germline assignment: CDR1 SGHRS and CDR2 YFSETQ. The CDR3 spans 14 residues. CDR3 in amino acids: CASSLGQAGEKLFF. In DNA form, the CDR3 reads TGCGCCAGCAGCTTGGGCCAGGCGGGGGAAAAACTGTTTTTT.

CDR3 region: CASRRQGMNTEAFF. The CDR3 nucleotides are TGTGCCAGCAGACGACAGGGAATGAACACTGAAGCTTTCTTT. V usage is TRBV5-6 and J usage is TRBJ1-1; 7 bases align to TRBD1. The CDR3 contains 14 residues. After removal of 5 bases from V and 0 bases from J, the junction contained 4 bases not matched to a gene. Germline CDR1 reads SGHDT; CDR2 reads YYEEEE.

The CDR3 region is CASSYTGTSEFEQYF. Here the CDR3 DNA reads TGTGCCAGCAGCTACACCGGGACTAGCGAGTTCGAGCAGTACTTC. The chain has TRBV9 and TRBJ2-7; 10 bases are a match to TRBD2. Germline V CDR1 and CDR2: SGDLS, YYNGEE. The CDR3 spans 15 residues. V gave up 4 bases and J gave up 6 bases; unmatched junction bases: 10.

The chain uses TRBV4-3 and TRBJ2-5; 14 bases line up with TRBD2. Germline CDR1 LGHNA, CDR2 YSLEER. V shed 3 bases and J 5 bases; nucleotides not matched to a gene: 2. The CDR3 totals 15 residues. CDR3 amino acids: CASSQTSGRAETQYF. The CDR3 DNA sequence: TGCGCCAGCAGCCAGACTAGCGGGAGGGCCGAGACCCAGTACTTC.

The DNA for the CDR3 is TGTGCCAGTAGTAGTCGGACACCTCCCCAGCCCCAGCATTTT. Translation gives CASSSRTPPQPQHF. This chain links TRBV19 with TRBJ1-5; the D gene is possibly TRBD1 (5 bases). This CDR3 has 14 amino acids. Germline V gene sequence: CDR1 LNHDA, CDR2 SQIVND (reference sequence). The V end was cut by 4 bases, the J end by 7 bases, with 14 bases between.

CDR3 residues: CASSGGTWTDTQYF. The DNA of the CDR3 is TGTGCCAGCAGCGGAGGGACTTGGACGGATACGCAGTATTTT. This chain connects TRBV9 to TRBJ2-3; D might be TRBD2 (6 bases). This CDR3 contains 14 residues. Per germline, CDR1 SGDLS and CDR2 YYNGEE. Trimming pared 3 bases from V and 6 bases from J, leaving 14 bases between.

The genes are TRBV5-4 and TRBJ2-7, with D perhaps matching TRBD2 (5 bases). CDR3 length: 16 residues. The germline CDR1 and CDR2 sequences are SGHNT and YYREEE (reference sequence). With 0 bases removed from V and 2 bases from J, the gap between germline ends came to 15 bases. This CDR3 is CASSLGGSSVPYEQYF. As DNA, the CDR3 is TGTGCCAGCAGCTTGGGAGGGTCGAGCGTCCCCTACGAGCAGTACTTC.

This chain joins TRBV29-1 and TRBJ1-2; weak D call: TRBD1 (6 bases). Germline V gene sequence: CDR1 SQVTM, CDR2 ANQGSEA. V was trimmed by 8 bases and J by 8 bases, leaving 24 bases between them. This CDR3 has 14 residues. This CDR3 is CSIPLGGGGKGYTF. CDR3 coding DNA: TGCAGCATTCCCTTGGGAGGAGGGGGGAAAGGCTACACCTTC.

V usage is TRBV3-1 (or the pseudogene TRBV3-2) and J usage is TRBJ1-4; D unclear. Trimming shortened V by 1 base and J by 7 bases, and 4 bases separated the two germline ends. CDR1 and CDR2 from the germline V gene are LGHDT and YNNKEL (reference sequence). The CDR3 is 12 residues long. The CDR3 loop reads CASSQGGEKLFF. DNA of the CDR3: TGTGCCAGCAGCCAAGGGGGTGAAAAACTGTTTTTT.

The rearrangement links TRBV4-2 to TRBJ1-2, with a possible D match to TRBD1 (5 bases). Germline lookup yields CDR1 LGHNA and CDR2 YNFKEQ. The V end was cut by 0 bases, the J end by 3 bases, with 11 bases between. This CDR3 spans 15 amino acids. CDR3 coding DNA: TGTGCCAGCAGCCAAGAATCAGGGACCCACTATGGCTACACCTTC. This codes for CASSQESGTHYGYTF.

This clone was counted only a few times. The V call is TRBV6-6, the J call TRBJ2-5, with 7 bases aligning to TRBD2. The V and J ends lost 7 bases and 5 bases, in that order; junction bases with no gene match: 10. The CDR3 has 14 amino acids. The V gene's germline CDR1 is MNHNY and CDR2 SVGAGI (reference sequence). The CDR3 sequence: CASKTGGGWETQYF. The DNA of the CDR3 is TGTGCCAGCAAAACGGGGGGAGGCTGGGAGACCCAGTACTTC.

V is TRBV5-5 and J is TRBJ1-1, with D hard to call. This CDR3 is 16 amino acids long. Trimming shortened V by 1 base and J by 0 bases, and 13 bases separated the two germline ends. Germline V gene data show CDR1 as SGHKS and CDR2 as YYEKEE (reference sequence). CDR3 nucleotide sequence: TGTGCCAGCAGCTTGAGAATATTCTCAGTGAACACTGAAGCTTTCTTT. Residues: CASSLRIFSVNTEAFF.